A selection of T cell receptor beta chains follows, all from one sample in a study of blood T cell repertoires in COVID-19. Libraries were prepared by immunoSEQ multiplex PCR; TCRdb keeps only in-frame clonotypes and omits some of them. The sample includes approximately 92,000 clones, more than 70% of them seen just once. What was sequenced was peripheral blood. The receptors were sampled from a woman aged 55-69 years in a cohort sampled during active or convalescent COVID-19. CDR3s include the opening cysteine and the closing phenylalanine or tryptophan. A D gene is named only where the DNA matches it firmly. Rows may omit the clone size; those that give it use once, few, many or a size class.

d_call	v_call	j_call	clone_size	cdr3_nt	cdr3_aa
NA	TRBV24-1	TRBJ1-2	NA	TGTGCCACCAGTGATTCTGCTAGTAACTATGGCTACACCTTC	CATSDSASNYGYTF
TRBD2	TRBV15	TRBJ2-7	NA	TGTGCCACCAGCCCTAGGCCTAGCGGCCTGACCTACGAGCAGTACTTC	CATSPRPSGLTYEQYF
NA	TRBV28	TRBJ1-1	NA	TGTGCCAGCAGTCCGATGGACAGTTTGAACACTGAAGCTTTCTTT	CASSPMDSLNTEAFF
NA	TRBV19	TRBJ2-2	NA	TGTGCCAGTAGGCTAGCGAGTAACACCGGGGAGCTGTTTTTT	CASRLASNTGELFF
TRBD2	TRBV6-2/TRBV6-3	TRBJ2-3	NA	TGTGCCAGCAGTCCGACTAGCGGGGGACCCTTATCTAGCACAGATACGCAGTATTTT	CASSPTSGGPLSSTDTQYF
TRBD2	TRBV2	TRBJ2-7	NA	TGTGCCAGCAGTGATCGGACTAGCGGGAGATCCGAGCAGTACTTC	CASSDRTSGRSEQYF
NA	TRBV6-5	TRBJ1-4	NA	TGTGCCAGCAGTTACTCGGGGCATGAGAAACTGTTTTTT	CASSYSGHEKLFF
NA	TRBV7-9	TRBJ1-1	NA	TGTGCCAGCAGCTTAGCCTCAGACACTGAAGCTTTCTTT	CASSLASDTEAFF
TRBD2	TRBV6-5	TRBJ2-7	NA	TGTGCCAGCACCCCCGCAGGACTAGGACCCTACGAGCAGTACTTC	CASTPAGLGPYEQYF
TRBD1	TRBV9	TRBJ2-2	once	TGTGCCAGCAGCGTCGGCCAGGGGGCCGGGGAGCTGTTTTTT	CASSVGQGAGELFF
TRBD1	TRBV6-5	TRBJ1-2	NA	TGTGCCAGCAGCACACTCGGACAGGTTTATGGCTACACCTTC	CASSTLGQVYGYTF
NA	TRBV6-6	TRBJ1-4	NA	TGTGCCAGCAGTCGCTTGTATCAGGAAAAACTGTTTTTT	CASSRLYQEKLFF
NA	TRBV19	TRBJ2-3	NA	TGTGCCAGTAGTATGACAGCTACTAGCACAGATACGCAGTATTTT	CASSMTATSTDTQYF
NA	TRBV4-1	TRBJ2-5	NA	TGCGCCAGCAGCCAAGAAGGGCGGGGCTACCAAGAGACCCAGTACTTC	CASSQEGRGYQETQYF
TRBD1	TRBV27	TRBJ2-7	few	TGTGCCAGCAGTCCGGGACAGTCACGCTCCTACGAGCAGTACTTC	CASSPGQSRSYEQYF
TRBD2	TRBV5-1	TRBJ2-3	NA	TGCGCCAGCAGCCTAACTAGCGGGGGAACGGATACGCAGTATTTT	CASSLTSGGTDTQYF
TRBD2	TRBV28	TRBJ2-2	NA	TGTGCCAGCAGTTTCAAAGGCGGGAGGGCCAACACCGGGGAGCTGTTTTTT	CASSFKGGRANTGELFF
NA	TRBV19	TRBJ1-5	NA	TGTGCCAGTAGCCCCCTTGTGAGGGGCAATCAGCCCCAGCATTTT	CASSPLVRGNQPQHF
TRBD1	TRBV10-1	TRBJ1-1	NA	TGCGCCAGCAGTGGTACCGGGACAGGGGAAGCTTTCTTT	CASSGTGTGEAFF
TRBD1	TRBV7-9	TRBJ1-2	NA	TGTGCCAGCAGCTCTTCCCTAGACAGGGGCGACACCTTC	CASSSSLDRGDTF
TRBD1	TRBV4-2	TRBJ1-2	NA	TGTGCCAGCAGCCAAGAAGACAGGGGCCTGGGTTATGGCTACACCTTC	CASSQEDRGLGYGYTF
NA	TRBV18	TRBJ1-1	NA	TGTGCCAGCTCACCCAGGCGGGGGGCGGGCACTGAAGCTTTCTTT	CASSPRRGAGTEAFF
NA	TRBV19	TRBJ1-5	NA	TGTGCCAGTAGTATTCAGATATCCCGGGGCAATCAGCCCCAGCATTTT	CASSIQISRGNQPQHF
TRBD2	TRBV28	TRBJ2-2	NA	TGTGCCAGCACCGCGGGGGGCGCCGGCACCGGGGAGCTGTTTTTT	CASTAGGAGTGELFF
TRBD2	TRBV28	TRBJ2-3	NA	TGTGCCAGCACCGAACTAGCGGGGAGCACAGATACGCAGTATTTT	CASTELAGSTDTQYF
NA	TRBV5-1	TRBJ2-7	NA	TGCGCCAGCAGCCATGGGACTGCCACTCTCTACGAGCAGTACTTC	CASSHGTATLYEQYF
NA	TRBV5-1	TRBJ2-3	NA	TGCGCCAGCACCCCTTCTCTAGGCGGGATTAGCACAGATACGCAGTATTTT	CASTPSLGGISTDTQYF
TRBD1	TRBV2	TRBJ2-7	NA	TGTGCCAGCCTTGGGACAGCCTACGAGCAGTACTTC	CASLGTAYEQYF
NA	TRBV7-9	TRBJ2-3	once	TGTGCCAGCAGCTTAGCTCCCGTAGATACGCAGTATTTT	CASSLAPVDTQYF
TRBD2	TRBV19	TRBJ2-1	NA	TGTGCCAGTAGTTGGGGGAGGCTAGCGGGAGGGCCAAATGAGCAGTTCTTC	CASSWGRLAGGPNEQFF
NA	TRBV14	TRBJ2-1	NA	TGTGCCAGCAGCCAAGGGAACCCTAGCATGTCCTACAATGAGCAGTTCTTC	CASSQGNPSMSYNEQFF
TRBD1	TRBV19	TRBJ1-1	NA	TGTGCCAGTAGTCCCGACAGGGGGCGAGGCACTGAAGCTTTCTTT	CASSPDRGRGTEAFF
TRBD1	TRBV19	TRBJ1-1	NA	TGTGCCAGTAGTAACGACTTGGGACAGGGGAAGACCGCTTTCTTT	CASSNDLGQGKTAFF
NA	TRBV11-2	TRBJ1-5	few	TGTGCCAGCAGCGCTGAACTAGGGGGTAATCAGCCCCAGCATTTT	CASSAELGGNQPQHF
TRBD1	TRBV5-6	TRBJ2-5	NA	TGTGCCAGCAGCTACGGGACAGAGCAGACCCAGTACTTC	CASSYGTEQTQYF
NA	TRBV9	TRBJ2-4	NA	TGTGCCAGCAGCGGGCCACGGGACATTCAGTACTTC	CASSGPRDIQYF
TRBD1	TRBV19	TRBJ1-5	NA	TGTGCCAGTAGTCCCCTGGCCGGGACAGGGGGTCTTAGGCAGCCCCAGCATTTT	CASSPLAGTGGLRQPQHF
NA	TRBV6-1	TRBJ1-2	NA	TGTGCCAGCAGTGAAGGGCCAGGGGCGGGCTATGGCTACACCTTC	CASSEGPGAGYGYTF
TRBD1	TRBV13	TRBJ1-2	NA	TGTGCCAGCAGCAGAGGACAGGGGGCCTATGGCTACACCTTC	CASSRGQGAYGYTF
TRBD2	TRBV9	TRBJ2-2	NA	TGTGCCAGCAGCGTGGATTCTGCGGGAGCCGGGGAGCTGTTTTTT	CASSVDSAGAGELFF
TRBD1	TRBV4-1	TRBJ1-4	NA	TGCGCCAGCAGCCGCAGGACAGGGGATAATGAAAAACTGTTTTTT	CASSRRTGDNEKLFF
NA	TRBV19	TRBJ1-5	once	TGTGCCACTGGAACAGGGTTGGGTAATCAGCCCCAGCATTTT	CATGTGLGNQPQHF
TRBD1	TRBV7-6	TRBJ1-4	NA	TGTGCCAGCAGCGCCGACAGGGGGATGATGTTTTTT	CASSADRGMMFF
TRBD1	TRBV7-3	TRBJ2-2	NA	TGTGCCAGCAGCGAAACGGGACAGGGGAACACCGGGGAGCTGTTTTTT	CASSETGQGNTGELFF
TRBD1	TRBV28	TRBJ1-4	NA	TGTGCCAGCCGTGACAGGGGGCGCGAAAAACTGTTTTTT	CASRDRGREKLFF
NA	TRBV28	TRBJ1-3	NA	TGTGCCAGCAGTTTAAATCCTGGGGCAGGGGGAAACACCATATATTTT	CASSLNPGAGGNTIYF
NA	TRBV6-6	TRBJ2-2	NA	TGTGCCAGCAGGAGCCGGGGGTTTAACGGGGAGCTGTTTTTT	CASRSRGFNGELFF
NA	TRBV4-2	TRBJ2-1	NA	TGTGCCAGCAGCCCCGAGAGGCTCTCCTACAATGAGCAGTTCTTC	CASSPERLSYNEQFF
NA	TRBV30	TRBJ1-5	NA	TGTGCCTGGAGTGTCGTCGCGGGGTCCCAGCATTTT	CAWSVVAGSQHF
NA	TRBV21-1	TRBJ1-2	once	TGTGCCAGCAGCCTCAGGGTTATAACCGTCCCTACCTATGGCTACACCTTC	CASSLRVITVPTYGYTF
NA	TRBV27	TRBJ2-1	NA	TGTGCCAGCAAGAGACAGAACTACAATGAGCAGTTCTTC	CASKRQNYNEQFF
NA	TRBV9	TRBJ2-7	NA	TGTGCCAGCAGCGGCGGTTCCTCCTACGAGCAGTACTTC	CASSGGSSYEQYF
NA	TRBV6-6	TRBJ2-5	NA	TGTGCCAGCAGTTACTCGATAGCGTGGACGGAGACCCAGTACTTC	CASSYSIAWTETQYF
NA	TRBV19	TRBJ2-3	NA	TGTGCCAGTAGGAAGCGTGTTACAGATACGCAGTATTTT	CASRKRVTDTQYF
TRBD2	TRBV11-2	TRBJ2-1	NA	TGTGCCAGCACCGCAACTAGCGGATCCTACAATGAGCAGTTCTTC	CASTATSGSYNEQFF